This T cell receptor beta chain comes out of a study of shared clonotypes between healthy human individuals. The V gene's germline CDR1 is SGHDT and CDR2 YYEEEE. The CDR3 runs 15 residues. V was shortened by 2 bases and J by 4 bases, with 15 bases between the two germline ends. The assay was immunoSEQ multiplex PCR, and TCRdb's table has in-frame clones only and misses some. The sample lists just over 2,000,000 clones; 85% to 95% were seen once. The chain carries TRBV5-6 and TRBJ1-1; possible D gene TRBD1, 6 bases. Sample: naive CD4+ T cells sorted from blood. Described subset: CD45RA+ positively selected. The sequence was collected from a young man in good health. CDR3 amino acids: CASSFGGGVSTEAFF. Written as DNA, the CDR3 is TGTGCCAGCAGCTTTGGTGGGGGCGTGAGCACTGAAGCTTTCTTT.